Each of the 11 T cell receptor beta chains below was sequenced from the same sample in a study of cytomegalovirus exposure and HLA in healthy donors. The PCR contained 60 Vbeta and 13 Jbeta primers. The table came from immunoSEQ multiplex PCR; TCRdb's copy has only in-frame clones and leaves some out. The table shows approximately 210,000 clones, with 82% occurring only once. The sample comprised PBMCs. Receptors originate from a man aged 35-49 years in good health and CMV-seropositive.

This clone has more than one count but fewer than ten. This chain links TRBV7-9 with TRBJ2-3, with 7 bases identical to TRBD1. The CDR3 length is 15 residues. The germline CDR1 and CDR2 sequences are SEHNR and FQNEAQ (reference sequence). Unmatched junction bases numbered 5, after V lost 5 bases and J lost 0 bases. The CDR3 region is CASSRDRPSTDTQYF. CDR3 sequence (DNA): TGTGCCAGCAGCCGGGACAGACCTAGCACAGATACGCAGTATTTT.

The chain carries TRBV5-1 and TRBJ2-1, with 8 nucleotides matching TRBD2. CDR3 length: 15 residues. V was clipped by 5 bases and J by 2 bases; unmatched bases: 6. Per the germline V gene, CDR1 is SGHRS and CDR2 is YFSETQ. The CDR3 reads CASREVAGTYNEQFF. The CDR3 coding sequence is TGCGCCAGCAGGGAGGTAGCGGGAACCTACAATGAGCAGTTCTTC.

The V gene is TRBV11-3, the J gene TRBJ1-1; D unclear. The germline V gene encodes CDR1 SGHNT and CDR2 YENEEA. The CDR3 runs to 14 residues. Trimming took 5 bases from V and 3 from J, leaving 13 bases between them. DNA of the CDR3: TGTGCCAGCAGCCCGATCGGCGGGGACACTGAAGCTTTCTTT. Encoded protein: CASSPIGGDTEAFF.

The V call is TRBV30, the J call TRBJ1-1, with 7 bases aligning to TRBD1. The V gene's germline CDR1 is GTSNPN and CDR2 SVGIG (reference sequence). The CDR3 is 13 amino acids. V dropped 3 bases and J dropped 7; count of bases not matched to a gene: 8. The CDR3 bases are TGTGCCTGGAGGGCAGGGGGACGGGATGAAGCTTTCTTT. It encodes CAWRAGGRDEAFF.

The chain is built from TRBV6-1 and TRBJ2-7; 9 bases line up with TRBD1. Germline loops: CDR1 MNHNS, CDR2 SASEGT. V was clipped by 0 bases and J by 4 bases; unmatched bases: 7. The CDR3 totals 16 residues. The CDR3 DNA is TGTGCCAGCAGTGAAGCGGGGACAGGGTTTGGGTACGAGCAGTACGTC. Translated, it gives CASSEAGTGFGYEQYV.

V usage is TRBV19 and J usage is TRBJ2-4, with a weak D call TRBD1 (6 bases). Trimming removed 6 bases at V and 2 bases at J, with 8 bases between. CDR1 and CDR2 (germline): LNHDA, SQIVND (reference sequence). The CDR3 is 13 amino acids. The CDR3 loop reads CASRTGTKNIQYF. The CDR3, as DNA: TGTGCCAGTAGAACAGGGACCAAAAACATTCAGTACTTC.

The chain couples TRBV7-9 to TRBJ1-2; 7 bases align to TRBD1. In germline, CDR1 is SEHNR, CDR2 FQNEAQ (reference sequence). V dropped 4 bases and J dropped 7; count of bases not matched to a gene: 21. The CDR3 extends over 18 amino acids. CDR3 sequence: CASSSPMGTAVPVVGYTF. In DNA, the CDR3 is TGTGCCAGCAGCTCCCCCATGGGGACAGCTGTTCCTGTCGTTGGCTACACCTTC.

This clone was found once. CDR3 residues: CAWPSGSNYEQYV. CDR3 DNA: TGTGCCTGGCCTAGCGGGAGCAACTACGAGCAGTACGTC. The rearrangement uses TRBV30 and TRBJ2-7; TRBD2 aligns across 10 bases. V dropped 5 bases and J dropped 3; count of bases not matched to a gene: 4. The CDR3 is made up of 13 amino acids. Germline V gene data show CDR1 as GTSNPN and CDR2 as SVGIG (reference sequence).

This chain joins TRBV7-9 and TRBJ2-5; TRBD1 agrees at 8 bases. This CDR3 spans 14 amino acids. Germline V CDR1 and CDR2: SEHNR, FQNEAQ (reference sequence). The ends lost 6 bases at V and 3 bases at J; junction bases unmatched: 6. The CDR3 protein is CASSLTGGEETQYF. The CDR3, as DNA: TGTGCCAGCAGTTTAACAGGGGGTGAAGAGACCCAGTACTTC.

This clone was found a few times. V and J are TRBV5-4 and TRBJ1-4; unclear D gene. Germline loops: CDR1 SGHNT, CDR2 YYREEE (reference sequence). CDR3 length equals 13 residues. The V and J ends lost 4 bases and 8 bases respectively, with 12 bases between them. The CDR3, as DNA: TGTGCCAGCAGCGAAAATCGGGAGGAAAAACTGTTTTTT. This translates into CASSENREEKLFF.

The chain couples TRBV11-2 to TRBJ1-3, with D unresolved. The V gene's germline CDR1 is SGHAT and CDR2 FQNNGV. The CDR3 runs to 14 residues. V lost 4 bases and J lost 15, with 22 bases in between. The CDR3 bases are TGTGCCAGCAGCTCCCCCCACCCCTCGGGTCTTCAATATTTT. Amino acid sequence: CASSSPHPSGLQYF.